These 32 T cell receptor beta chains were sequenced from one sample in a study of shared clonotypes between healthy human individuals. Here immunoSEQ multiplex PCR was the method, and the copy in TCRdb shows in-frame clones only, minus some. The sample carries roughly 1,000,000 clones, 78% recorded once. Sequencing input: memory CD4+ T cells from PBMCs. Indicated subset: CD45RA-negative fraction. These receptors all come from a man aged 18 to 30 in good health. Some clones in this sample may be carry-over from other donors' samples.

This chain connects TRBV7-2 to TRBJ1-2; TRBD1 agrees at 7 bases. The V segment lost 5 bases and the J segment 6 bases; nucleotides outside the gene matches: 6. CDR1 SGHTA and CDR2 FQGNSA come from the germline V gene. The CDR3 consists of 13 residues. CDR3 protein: CASSPGTENGYTF. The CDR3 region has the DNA TGTGCCAGCAGCCCCGGGACAGAGAATGGCTACACCTTC.

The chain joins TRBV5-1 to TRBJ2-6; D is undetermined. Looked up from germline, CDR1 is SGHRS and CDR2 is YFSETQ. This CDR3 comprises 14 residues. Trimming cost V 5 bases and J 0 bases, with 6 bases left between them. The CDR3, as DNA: TGCGCCAGCAGTAATTACTCTGGGGCCAACGTCCTGACTTTC. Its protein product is CASSNYSGANVLTF.

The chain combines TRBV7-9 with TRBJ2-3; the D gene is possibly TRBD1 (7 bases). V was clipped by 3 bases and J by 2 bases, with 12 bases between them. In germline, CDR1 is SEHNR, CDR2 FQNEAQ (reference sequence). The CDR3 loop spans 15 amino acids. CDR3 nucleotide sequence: TGTGCCAGCAGCTTGGAGGGGGCGCCCACAGATACGCAGTATTTT. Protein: CASSLEGAPTDTQYF.

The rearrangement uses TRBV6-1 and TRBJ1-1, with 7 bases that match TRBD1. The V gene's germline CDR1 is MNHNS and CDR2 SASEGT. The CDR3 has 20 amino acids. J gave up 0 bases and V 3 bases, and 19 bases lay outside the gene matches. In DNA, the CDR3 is TGTGCCAGCAGTGACCCCAGGGGCGGGGGTCTACAGGGGTTGAACACTGAAGCTTTCTTT. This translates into CASSDPRGGGLQGLNTEAFF.

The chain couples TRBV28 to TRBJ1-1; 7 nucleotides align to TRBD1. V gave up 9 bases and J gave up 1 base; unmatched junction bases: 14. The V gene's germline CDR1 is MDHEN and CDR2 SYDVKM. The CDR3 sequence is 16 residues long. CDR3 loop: CASLAPRGRGNTEAFF. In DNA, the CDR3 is TGTGCCAGTCTCGCCCCTAGGGGGCGCGGGAACACTGAAGCTTTCTTT.

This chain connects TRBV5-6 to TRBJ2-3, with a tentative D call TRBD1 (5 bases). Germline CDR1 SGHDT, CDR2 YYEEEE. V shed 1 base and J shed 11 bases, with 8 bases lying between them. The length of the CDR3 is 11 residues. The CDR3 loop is CASSLRGRQYF. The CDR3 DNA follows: TGTGCCAGCAGCTTGAGGGGCAGGCAGTATTTT.

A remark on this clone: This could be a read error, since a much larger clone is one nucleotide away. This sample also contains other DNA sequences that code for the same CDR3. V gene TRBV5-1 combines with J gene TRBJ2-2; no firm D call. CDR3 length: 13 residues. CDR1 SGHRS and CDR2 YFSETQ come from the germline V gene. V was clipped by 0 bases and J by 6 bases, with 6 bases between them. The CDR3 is CASSLAPPGELFF. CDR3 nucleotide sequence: TGCGCCAGCAGCTTGGCACCCCCCGGGGAGCTGTTTTTT.

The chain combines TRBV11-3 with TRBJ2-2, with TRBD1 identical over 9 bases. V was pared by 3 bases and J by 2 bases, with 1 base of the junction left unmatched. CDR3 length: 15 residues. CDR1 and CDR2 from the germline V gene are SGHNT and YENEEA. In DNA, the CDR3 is TGTGCCAGCAGCTTGGACAGGGGAAACACCGGGGAGCTGTTTTTT. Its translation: CASSLDRGNTGELFF.

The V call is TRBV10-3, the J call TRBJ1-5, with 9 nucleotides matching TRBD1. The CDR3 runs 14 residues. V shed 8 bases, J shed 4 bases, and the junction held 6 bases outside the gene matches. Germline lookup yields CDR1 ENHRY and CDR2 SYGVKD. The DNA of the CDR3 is TGTGCCATCGGGGCCGGGACAGGGAATCAGCCCCAGCATTTT. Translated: CAIGAGTGNQPQHF.

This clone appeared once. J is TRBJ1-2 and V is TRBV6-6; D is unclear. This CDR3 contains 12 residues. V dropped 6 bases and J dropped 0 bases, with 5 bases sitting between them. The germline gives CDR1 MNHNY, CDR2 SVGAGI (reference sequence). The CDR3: CASREANYGYTF. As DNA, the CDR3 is TGTGCCAGCAGAGAGGCTAACTATGGCTACACCTTC.

CDR3 region: CASSSPGGGSDEQYF. Here the CDR3 DNA reads TGTGCCAGCAGTTCCCCCGGGGGGGGCTCTGACGAGCAGTACTTC. The rearrangement uses TRBV28 and TRBJ2-7; 8 bases line up with TRBD2. V trimming: 4 bases; J trimming: 5 bases; junction bases outside the gene matches: 10. Per the germline V gene, CDR1 is MDHEN and CDR2 is SYDVKM. CDR3 size: 15 residues. Variable domain in full (rest from reference TRBV28 and TRBJ2-7): DVKVTQSSRYLVKRTGEKVFLECVQDMDHENMFWYRQDPGLGLRLIYFSYDVKMKEKGDIPEGYSVSREKKERFSLILESASTNQTSMYLCASSSPGGGSDEQYFGPGTRLTVT.

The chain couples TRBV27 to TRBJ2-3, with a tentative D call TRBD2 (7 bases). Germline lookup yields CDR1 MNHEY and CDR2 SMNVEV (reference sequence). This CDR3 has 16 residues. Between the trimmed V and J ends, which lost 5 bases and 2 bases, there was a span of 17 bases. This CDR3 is CASSPLAGAHTDTQYF. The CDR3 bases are TGTGCCAGCAGTCCGCTCGCGGGGGCCCACACAGATACGCAGTATTTT.

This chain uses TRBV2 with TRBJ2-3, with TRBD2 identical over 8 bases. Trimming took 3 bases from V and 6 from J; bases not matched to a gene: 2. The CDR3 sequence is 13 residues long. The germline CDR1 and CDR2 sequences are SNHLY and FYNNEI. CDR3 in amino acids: CASSEGGRDTQYF. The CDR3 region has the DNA TGTGCCAGCAGTGAGGGCGGGAGGGATACGCAGTATTTT. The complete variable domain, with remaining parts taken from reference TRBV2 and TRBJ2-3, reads EPEVTQTPSHQVTQMGQEVILRCVPISNHLYFYWYRQILGQKVEFLVSFYNNEISEKSEIFDDQFSVERPDGSNFTLKIRSTKLEDSAMYFCASSEGGRDTQYFGPGTRLTVL.

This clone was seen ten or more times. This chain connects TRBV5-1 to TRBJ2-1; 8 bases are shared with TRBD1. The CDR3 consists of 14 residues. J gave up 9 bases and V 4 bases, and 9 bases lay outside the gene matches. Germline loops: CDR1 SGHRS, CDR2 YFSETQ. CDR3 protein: CASSPDRGWSEQFF. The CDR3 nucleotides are TGCGCCAGCAGCCCTGACAGGGGCTGGAGTGAGCAGTTCTTC.

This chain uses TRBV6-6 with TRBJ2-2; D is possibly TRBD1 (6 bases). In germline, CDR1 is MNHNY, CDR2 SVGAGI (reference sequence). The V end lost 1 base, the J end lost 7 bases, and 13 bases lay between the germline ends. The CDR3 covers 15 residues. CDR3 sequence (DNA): TGTGCCAGCAGTTACTTAGGAGAGGACAGCGGGGAGCTGTTTTTT. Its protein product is CASSYLGEDSGELFF.

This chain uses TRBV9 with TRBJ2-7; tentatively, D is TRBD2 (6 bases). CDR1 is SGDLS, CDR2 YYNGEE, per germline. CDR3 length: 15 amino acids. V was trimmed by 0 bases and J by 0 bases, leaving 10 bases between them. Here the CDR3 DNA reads TGTGCCAGCAGCGTAGCAGGGACTGTCTCCTACGAGCAGTACTTC. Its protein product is CASSVAGTVSYEQYF.

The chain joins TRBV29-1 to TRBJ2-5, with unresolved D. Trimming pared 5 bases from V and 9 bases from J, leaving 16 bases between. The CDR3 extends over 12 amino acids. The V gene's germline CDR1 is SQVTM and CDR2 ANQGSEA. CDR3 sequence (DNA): TGCAGCGTTTCCATGGTTCGAGGTGCCCAGTACTTC. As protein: CSVSMVRGAQYF.

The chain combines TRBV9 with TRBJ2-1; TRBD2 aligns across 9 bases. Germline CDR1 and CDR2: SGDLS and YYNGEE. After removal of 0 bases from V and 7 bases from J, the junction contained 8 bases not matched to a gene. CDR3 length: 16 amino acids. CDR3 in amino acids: CASSVGPREGQNEQFF. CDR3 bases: TGTGCCAGCAGCGTAGGCCCGCGGGAGGGCCAGAATGAGCAGTTCTTC.

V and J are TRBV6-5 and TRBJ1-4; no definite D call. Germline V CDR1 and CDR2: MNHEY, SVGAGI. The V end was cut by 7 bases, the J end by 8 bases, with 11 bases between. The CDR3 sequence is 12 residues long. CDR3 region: CASKDDGEKLFF. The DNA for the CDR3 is TGTGCCAGCAAAGACGACGGGGAAAAACTGTTTTTT.

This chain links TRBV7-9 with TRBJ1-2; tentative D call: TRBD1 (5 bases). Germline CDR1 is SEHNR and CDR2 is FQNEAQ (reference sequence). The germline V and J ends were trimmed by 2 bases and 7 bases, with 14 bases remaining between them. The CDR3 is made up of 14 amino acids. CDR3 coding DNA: TGTGCCAGCAGCTTACTCAGAGGGGACGGTGGCTACACCTTC. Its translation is CASSLLRGDGGYTF.

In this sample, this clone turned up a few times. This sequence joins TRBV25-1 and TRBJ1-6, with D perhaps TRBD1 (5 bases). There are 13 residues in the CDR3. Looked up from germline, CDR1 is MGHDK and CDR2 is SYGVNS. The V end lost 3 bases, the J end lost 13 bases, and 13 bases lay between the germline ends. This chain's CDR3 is CASSESWGSPLHF. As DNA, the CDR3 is TGTGCCAGCAGTGAGTCGTGGGGGTCCCCCCTCCACTTT.

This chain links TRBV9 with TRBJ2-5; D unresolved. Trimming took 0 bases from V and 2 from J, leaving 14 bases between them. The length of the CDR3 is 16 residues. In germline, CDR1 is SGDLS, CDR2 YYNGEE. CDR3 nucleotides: TGTGCCAGCAGCGTAGCCCACGTTGGACCACAAGAGACCCAGTACTTC. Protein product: CASSVAHVGPQETQYF.

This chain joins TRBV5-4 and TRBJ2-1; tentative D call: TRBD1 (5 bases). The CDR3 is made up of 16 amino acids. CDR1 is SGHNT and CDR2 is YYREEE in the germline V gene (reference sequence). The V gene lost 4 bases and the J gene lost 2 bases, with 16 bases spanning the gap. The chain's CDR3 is CASSGQVGVAYNEQFF. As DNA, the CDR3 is TGTGCCAGCAGCGGTCAGGTAGGGGTCGCCTACAATGAGCAGTTCTTC.

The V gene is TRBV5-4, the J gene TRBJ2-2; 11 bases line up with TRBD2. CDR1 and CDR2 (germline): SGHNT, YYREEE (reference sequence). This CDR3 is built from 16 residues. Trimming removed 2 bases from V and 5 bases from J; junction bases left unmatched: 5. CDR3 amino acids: CASSLLAGVGTGELFF. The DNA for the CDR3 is TGTGCCAGCAGCTTACTAGCGGGAGTAGGTACCGGGGAGCTGTTTTTT. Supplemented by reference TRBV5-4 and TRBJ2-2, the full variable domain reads ETGVTQSPTHLIKTRGQQVTLRCSSQSGHNTVSWYQQALGQGPQFIFQYYREEENGRGNFPPRFSGLQFPNYSSELNVNALELDDSALYLCASSLLAGVGTGELFFGEGSRLTVL.

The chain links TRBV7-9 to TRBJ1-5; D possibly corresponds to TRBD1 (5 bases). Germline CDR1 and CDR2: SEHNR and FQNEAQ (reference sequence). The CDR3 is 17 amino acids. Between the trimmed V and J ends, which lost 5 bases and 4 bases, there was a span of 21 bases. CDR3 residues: CASSPSGAGLYNQPQHF. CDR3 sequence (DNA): TGTGCCAGCAGCCCCAGTGGGGCAGGGCTGTATAATCAGCCCCAGCATTTT.

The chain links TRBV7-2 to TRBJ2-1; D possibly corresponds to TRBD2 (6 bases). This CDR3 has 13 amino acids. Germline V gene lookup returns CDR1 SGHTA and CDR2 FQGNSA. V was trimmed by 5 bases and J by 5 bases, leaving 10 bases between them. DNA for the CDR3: TGTGCCAGCAGCAAACTAGCCCACAATGAGCAGTTCTTC. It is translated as CASSKLAHNEQFF.

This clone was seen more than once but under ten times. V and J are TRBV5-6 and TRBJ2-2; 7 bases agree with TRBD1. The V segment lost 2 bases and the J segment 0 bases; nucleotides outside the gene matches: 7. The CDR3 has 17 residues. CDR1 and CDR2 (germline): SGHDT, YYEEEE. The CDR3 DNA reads TGTGCCAGCAGCTTATATGACAGGGATCCGAACACCGGGGAGCTGTTTTTT. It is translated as CASSLYDRDPNTGELFF.

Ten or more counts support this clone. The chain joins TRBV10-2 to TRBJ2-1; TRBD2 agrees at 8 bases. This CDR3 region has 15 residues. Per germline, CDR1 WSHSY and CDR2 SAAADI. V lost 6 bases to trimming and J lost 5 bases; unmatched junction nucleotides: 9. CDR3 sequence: CASRDRLAPHNEQFF. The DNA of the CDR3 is TGCGCCAGCAGAGACAGACTAGCGCCCCACAATGAGCAGTTCTTC.

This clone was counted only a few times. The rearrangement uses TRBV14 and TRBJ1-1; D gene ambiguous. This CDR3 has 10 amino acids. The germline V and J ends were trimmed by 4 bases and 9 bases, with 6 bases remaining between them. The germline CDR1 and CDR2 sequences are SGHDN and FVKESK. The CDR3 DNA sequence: TGTGCCAGCAGCCCCCGTCAAGCTTTCTTT. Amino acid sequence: CASSPRQAFF.

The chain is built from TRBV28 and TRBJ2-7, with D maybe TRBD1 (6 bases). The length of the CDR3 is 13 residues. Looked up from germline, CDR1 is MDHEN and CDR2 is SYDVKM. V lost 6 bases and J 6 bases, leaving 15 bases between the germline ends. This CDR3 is CASRLQGSSEQYF. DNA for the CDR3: TGTGCCAGCAGGCTACAGGGATCTTCCGAGCAGTACTTC.

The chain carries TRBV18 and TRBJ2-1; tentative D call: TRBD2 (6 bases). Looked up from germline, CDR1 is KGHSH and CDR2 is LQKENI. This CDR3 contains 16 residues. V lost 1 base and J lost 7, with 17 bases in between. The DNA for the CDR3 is TGTGCCAGCTCACCACGGCCGGGAGAATCGGGGAATGAGCAGTTCTTC. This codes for CASSPRPGESGNEQFF.

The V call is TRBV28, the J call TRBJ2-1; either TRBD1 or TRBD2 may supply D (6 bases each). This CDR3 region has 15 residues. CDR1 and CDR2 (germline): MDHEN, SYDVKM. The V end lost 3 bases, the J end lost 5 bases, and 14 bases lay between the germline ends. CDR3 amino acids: CASSFGGGANNEQFF. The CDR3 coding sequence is TGTGCCAGCAGTTTCGGGGGCGGCGCTAACAATGAGCAGTTCTTC.